These T cell receptor beta chains were read from a single sample in a study of blood T cells in healthy people across ages. TCRdb re-called the 5' RACE reads with MiXCR, one entry per CDR3 protein. The profile shows about a million distinct CDR3 sequences, around 49% of them singletons. The sample comprised blood. Receptors were obtained from a man aged 25 to 45 in good health. Both conserved end residues are part of each CDR3. D genes are given only for firm matches. Where a row states a size, it is once, few, many or the class of an expanded clone; other rows omit it.

size | J | V | D | DNA | CDR3
few | TRBJ2-1 | TRBV29-1 | - | TGCAGCGTTCGGGACAATGAGCAGTTCTTC | CSVRDNEQFF
few | TRBJ2-1 | TRBV20-1 | - | TGCAGTGTTTTGGGACAATACAATGAGCAGTTCTTC | CSVLGQYNEQFF
- | TRBJ1-2 | TRBV6-1 | - | TGTGCCAGCAGTGAGGCGGCCACGGGAACCTATGGCTACACCTTC | CASSEAATGTYGYTF
- | TRBJ2-7 | TRBV3-1 | - | TGTGCCAGCAGCCAAGGCGGCGGGGGCGACTACGAGCAGTACTTC | CASSQGGGGDYEQYF
- | TRBJ1-6 | TRBV12-3/TRBV12-4 | - | TGTGCCTGCAGCCTTGGCAGCGCCGCAAATTCACCCCTCCACTTT | CACSLGSAANSPLHF
once | TRBJ1-1 | TRBV10-3 | - | TGTGCCATCGGAGGGGATAGCGCTGAAGCTTTCTTT | CAIGGDSAEAFF
- | TRBJ1-2 | TRBV5-6 | TRBD1 | TGTGCCAGCAGCGATCGGACAGGGGACCGCTATGGCTACACCTTC | CASSDRTGDRYGYTF
- | TRBJ1-5 | TRBV6-6 | TRBD1 | TGTGCCAGCAGTGGGACAGGGGAGAATCAGCCCCAGCATTTT | CASSGTGENQPQHF
- | TRBJ1-2 | TRBV2 | - | TGTGCCAGCAGTGAAGCTCTACATTTCTATGGCTACACCTTC | CASSEALHFYGYTF
- | TRBJ1-2 | TRBV28 | - | TGTGCCACCAACTTCCGGGACCGAATTGGCTACACCTTC | CATNFRDRIGYTF
few | TRBJ2-5 | TRBV3-1 | - | TGTGCCAGCAGCCAAGATACGGGCAAGCAGTACTTC | CASSQDTGKQYF
- | TRBJ1-2 | TRBV27 | - | TGTGCCAGCCGCAGGGCAGGGAGGTATGGCTACACCTTC | CASRRAGRYGYTF
- | TRBJ2-4 | TRBV2 | - | TGTGCCAGCAGTGACAGCAAAAACATTCAGTACTTC | CASSDSKNIQYF
few | TRBJ2-7 | TRBV3-1 | - | TGTGCCAGCAGCCACCGAACCTACGAGCAGTACTTC | CASSHRTYEQYF
few | TRBJ1-4 | TRBV12-3/TRBV12-4 | - | TGTGCCACGGACGGAATTAATGAAAAACTGTTTTTT | CATDGINEKLFF
few | TRBJ1-5 | TRBV5-1 | TRBD1 | TGCGCCAGCAGCTTGGAAGGGGGCAATCATCAGCCCCAGCATTTT | CASSLEGGNHQPQHF
once | TRBJ1-1 | TRBV3-1 | TRBD1 | TGTGCCAGCAGCCAGGACAGGGGTGAGGCTTTCTTT | CASSQDRGEAFF
- | TRBJ2-7 | TRBV28 | TRBD1 | TGTGCCAGCAGACCACGGACAGGGGGCTTATACGAGCAGTACTTC | CASRPRTGGLYEQYF
- | TRBJ2-3 | TRBV6-2/TRBV6-3 | - | TGTGCCAGCAGTTACTCGGGAAGCGGACGCACAGATACGCAGTATTTT | CASSYSGSGRTDTQYF
few | TRBJ2-5 | TRBV6-1 | TRBD2 | TGTGCCAGCAGTGAAGTCGAGGGACTAGCAGGGGGAGAGACCCAGTACTTC | CASSEVEGLAGGETQYF
- | TRBJ2-7 | TRBV28 | TRBD2 | TGTGCCAGCAGTACCGCTAGCGGGAGTCGTAGCGAGCAGTACTTC | CASSTASGSRSEQYF
- | TRBJ2-7 | TRBV4-2 | TRBD1 | TGTGCCAGCAGCCAAGAAGGGACAGTGGGATTGTTGGATTTGTACTTC | CASSQEGTVGLLDLYF
- | TRBJ2-3 | TRBV3-1 | - | TGTGCCAGCAGCCAATTCTCCGGGTCCTCAACAGATACGCAGTATTTT | CASSQFSGSSTDTQYF
- | TRBJ1-2 | TRBV7-9 | - | TGTGCCAGCAACCCATCTACAGGGATCGGATATGGCTACACCTTC | CASNPSTGIGYGYTF
few | TRBJ2-7 | TRBV20-1 | TRBD2 | TGCAGTGCTAGAGGGACTAGCGGGGCCGTCGAGCAGTACTTC | CSARGTSGAVEQYF
many | TRBJ2-7 | TRBV21-1 | - | TGTGCCAGCAGCGTGAGGGACCATCAGCTCGGCTACGAGCAGTACTTC | CASSVRDHQLGYEQYF
- | TRBJ2-3 | TRBV27 | - | TGTGCCAGCACCGCGGGGTGGAGCACAGATACGCAGTATTTT | CASTAGWSTDTQYF
few | TRBJ2-7 | TRBV6-5 | TRBD1 | TGTGCCAGCAGTTACTCCGGGACAGCGACCTACGAGCAGTACTTC | CASSYSGTATYEQYF
- | TRBJ1-2 | TRBV12-3/TRBV12-4 | TRBD1 | TGTGCCAGCAGTTCCTCCGGGGGGACAGGCAACTATGGCTACACCTTC | CASSSSGGTGNYGYTF
- | TRBJ2-5 | TRBV7-6 | TRBD2 | TGTGCCAGCAGCTCCACTAGCGGGAGGGCGGAGACCCAGTACTTC | CASSSTSGRAETQYF